These 5 T cell receptor beta chains were sequenced from one sample in a study of cytomegalovirus exposure and HLA in healthy donors. PCR was performed using 60 Vbeta and 13 Jbeta primers. Method: immunoSEQ multiplex PCR; TCRdb's copy keeps in-frame clones and lacks some. The sample lists hundreds of thousands of clones, approximately 88% seen once, with roughly 0.7% in the top ten. Sequencing used PBMCs. These receptors were obtained from a boy between 2 and 15 years old in good health and CMV-seronegative.

V is TRBV5-6 and J is TRBJ2-5; the D gene is possibly TRBD2 (6 bases). V was shortened by 0 bases and J by 5 bases, with 14 bases between the two germline ends. The length of the CDR3 is 15 residues. The V gene's germline CDR1 is SGHDT and CDR2 YYEEEE. Written as DNA, the CDR3 is TGTGCCAGCAGCTTGGATTGGGGTCGGGAGGAGACCCAGTACTTC. It translates to CASSLDWGREETQYF.

CDR3 region: CASSLELGGQSGTDTQYF. The CDR3 DNA follows: TGTGCCAGCAGCTTAGAATTGGGGGGGCAGAGTGGCACAGATACGCAGTATTTT. The V gene is TRBV11-2, the J gene TRBJ2-3; maybe TRBD2 (7 bases). This CDR3 has 18 amino acids. V was cut by 0 bases and J by 1 base, with 17 bases left in between. Germline loops: CDR1 SGHAT, CDR2 FQNNGV.

The chain joins TRBV19 to TRBJ2-3; TRBD2 aligns across 10 bases. V lost 5 bases, J lost 2 bases, and 10 bases stayed unmatched. The CDR3 sequence is 17 residues long. Germline CDR1 LNHDA, CDR2 SQIVND (reference sequence). CDR3 in amino acids: CASSSPALAGITDTQYF. In nucleotides, the CDR3 is TGTGCCAGTAGTTCCCCTGCACTAGCGGGGATCACAGATACGCAGTATTTT.

The rearrangement joins TRBV7-9 to TRBJ1-2; D might be TRBD1 (5 bases). Germline lookup yields CDR1 SEHNR and CDR2 FQNEAQ (reference sequence). V was pared by 5 bases and J by 5 bases, with 15 bases between. This CDR3 comprises 14 residues. CDR3 DNA sequence: TGTGCCAGCAGCCCGGTTCCCCCAGGGTATGGCTACACCTTC. It encodes CASSPVPPGYGYTF.

V gene TRBV6-5 combines with J gene TRBJ1-1; a weak D match, TRBD1 (5 bases). There are 13 residues in the CDR3. V shed 1 base and J shed 6 bases, with 9 bases lying between them. Germline CDR1 and CDR2: MNHEY and SVGAGI. The CDR3, as DNA: TGTGCCAGCAGTTACTTCCAGGGCCCTGAAGCTTTCTTT. Amino acid sequence: CASSYFQGPEAFF.